These 28 T cell receptor beta chains came from one sample sequenced in a study of T-cell memory formation after mild COVID-19. TCRdb recomputed calls from the 5' RACE reads with MiXCR, one row per CDR3 protein. Of roughly 130,000 distinct CDR3 sequences listed, about a sixth are singletons. The sequencing input was PBMCs or a T cell subset sorted from them (not recorded which). These receptors came from a man aged 18 to 29 who had mild COVID-19 (a few samples of this study predate the infection). Cell type and time point are not known.

This clonotype was found a few times. The chain joins TRBV12-3 or TRBV12-4 to TRBJ2-7; a possible D gene is TRBD2 (5 bases). V gave up 5 bases and J gave up 2 bases, with 16 bases separating them. The CDR3 sequence is 15 residues long. CDR3 amino acids: CASSPFRSGTYEQYF. The CDR3 bases are TGTGCCAGCAGTCCCTTTCGGTCGGGGACCTACGAGCAGTACTTC.

The V and J genes are TRBV2 and TRBJ2-7, with TRBD1 matching 11 bases. In germline, CDR1 is SNHLY, CDR2 FYNNEI. The length of the CDR3 is 14 residues. With 7 bases clipped from V and 7 bases from J, the junction kept 9 bases outside the gene matches. The CDR3 DNA reads as TGTGCCAGCATCCGAGGACAGGGGGCTGGGGAGCAGTACGTC. This codes for CASIRGQGAGEQYV.

This clonotype occurred many times. The chain employs TRBV12-3 or TRBV12-4 and TRBJ1-1; 8 nucleotides align to TRBD1. The V gene end was trimmed by 2 bases and the J gene end by 1 base; junction bases not matched to a gene: 3. CDR3 size: 15 residues. The CDR3 nucleotides are TGTGCCAGCAGTTTACAGGGGGCTGGGAACACTGAAGCTTTCTTT. Translating gives CASSLQGAGNTEAFF.

The chain has TRBV12-3 or TRBV12-4 and TRBJ1-5; D is uncertain. This CDR3 has 13 residues. Deletions cut 3 bases from V and 5 bases from J, with 8 bases between. The DNA of the CDR3 is TGTGCCAGCAGTTTCGTGGGCTATCAGCCCCAGCATTTT. This gives the protein CASSFVGYQPQHF.

This clonotype has only a few counts. The CDR3 spells CASRTGTGGFWEQYF. CDR3 coding DNA: TGTGCCAGCAGAACCGGGACAGGGGGATTTTGGGAGCAGTACTTC. The J gene is TRBJ2-7, the V gene TRBV6-5, with 11 positions matching TRBD1. The V gene end was trimmed by 6 bases and the J gene end by 7 bases; junction bases not matched to a gene: 11. The CDR3 totals 15 residues. CDR1 is MNHEY, CDR2 SVGAGI, per germline.

This clonotype was counted ten times or more. This chain links TRBV7-9 with TRBJ1-2; 10 nucleotides match TRBD1. V trimming: 0 bases; J trimming: 8 bases; junction bases outside the gene matches: 0. Germline CDR1 and CDR2: SEHNR and FQNEAQ (reference sequence). The CDR3 spans 13 residues. DNA of the CDR3: TGTGCCAGCAGCTTAGCGACAGGGGGCGGCTACACCTTC. This sequence encodes CASSLATGGGYTF. The full variable domain, with the rest looked up from reference TRBV7-9 and TRBJ1-2, is DTGVSQNPRHKITKRGQNVTFRCDPISEHNRLYWYRQTLGQGPEFLTYFQNEAQLEKSRLLSDRFSAERPKGSFSTLEIQRTEQGDSAMYLCASSLATGGGYTFGSGTRLTVV.

This clonotype was observed many times. This chain connects TRBV7-7 to TRBJ2-5; D remains unclear. This CDR3 comprises 12 residues. The germline CDR1 and CDR2 sequences are SSHAT and FNYEAQ (reference sequence). The ends were cut back, 5 bases at V and 1 base at J, with 5 bases in the middle. The CDR3 sequence: CASSPVQETQYF. The CDR3 DNA reads TGTGCCAGCAGCCCGGTCCAAGAGACCCAGTACTTC.

The chain employs TRBV4-2 and TRBJ1-1; 10 bases fit TRBD1. CDR3 length: 17 amino acids. Germline V gene sequence: CDR1 LGHNA, CDR2 YNFKEQ. V was clipped by 4 bases and J by 1 base; unmatched bases: 9. CDR3 in DNA: TGTGCCAGCAGCCCGGGGGACAGGGGATGGGCGAACACTGAAGCTTTCTTT. It specifies CASSPGDRGWANTEAFF.

In its sample, this clonotype was seen a few times. The chain has TRBV5-1 and TRBJ2-5; 7 nucleotides align to TRBD1. Looked up from germline, CDR1 is SGHRS and CDR2 is YFSETQ. This CDR3 is 13 amino acids long. After removal of 2 bases from V and 3 bases from J, the junction contained 1 base not matched to a gene. For the CDR3, the DNA is TGCGCCAGCAGCTTCGGACAGGAAGAGACCCAGTACTTC. Protein product: CASSFGQEETQYF.

This clonotype has more than one count but fewer than ten. The chain employs TRBV5-1 and TRBJ1-1; perhaps TRBD1 as D (5 bases). Germline loops: CDR1 SGHRS, CDR2 YFSETQ. The CDR3 totals 14 residues. Trimming removed 4 bases at V and 1 base at J, with 11 bases between. In nucleotides, the CDR3 is TGCGCCAGCAGCCGCGGGACGGGGAACACTGAAGCTTTCTTT. Translated: CASSRGTGNTEAFF.

V is TRBV12-3 or TRBV12-4 and J is TRBJ1-1; a possible D gene is TRBD1 (5 bases). The CDR3 sequence is 15 residues long. The V and J ends lost 6 bases and 3 bases respectively, with 17 bases between them. Written as DNA, the CDR3 is TGTGCCAGCAGCCCCAGGTTGGGGGAAGACACTGAAGCTTTCTTT. Protein sequence: CASSPRLGEDTEAFF.

This clonotype appeared a few times. This sequence joins TRBV6-6 and TRBJ2-5; D might be TRBD2 (6 bases). Germline assignment: CDR1 MNHNY and CDR2 SVGAGI (reference sequence). V was clipped by 2 bases and J by 5 bases, with 15 bases between them. The CDR3 is made up of 15 amino acids. The DNA of the CDR3 is TGTGCCAGCAGTTACCTTGTAGGTGGAGGGGAGACCCAGTACTTC. This encodes CASSYLVGGGETQYF.

This chain connects TRBV7-9 to TRBJ1-2; no definite D call. The CDR3 spans 15 residues. The germline V gene encodes CDR1 SEHNR and CDR2 FQNEAQ (reference sequence). Trimming cost V 3 bases and J 4 bases, with 15 bases left between them. The chain's CDR3 is CASSLEGGSGYGYTF. CDR3 sequence (DNA): TGTGCCAGCAGCTTGGAAGGTGGCAGCGGCTATGGCTACACCTTC.

This clonotype has only a few counts. The rearrangement joins TRBV5-1 to TRBJ2-3, with no clear D. Trimming removed 4 bases at V and 1 base at J, with 10 bases between. The germline gives CDR1 SGHRS, CDR2 YFSETQ. The CDR3 extends over 14 amino acids. The CDR3 is CASSPNQGTDTQYF. For the CDR3, the DNA is TGCGCCAGCAGCCCTAACCAAGGCACAGATACGCAGTATTTT.

The V and J genes are TRBV7-9 and TRBJ1-5, with D unclear. This CDR3 contains 14 residues. Germline V CDR1 and CDR2: SEHNR, FQNEAQ (reference sequence). V lost 6 bases, J lost 5 bases, and 14 bases lay in between. In DNA form, the CDR3 reads TGTGCCAGCAGTTCGACCGGGATAGATCAGCCCCAGCATTTT. Residues: CASSSTGIDQPQHF.

CDR3 region: CASSVETGGAEAFF. DNA of the CDR3: TGTGCCAGCAGTGTTGAGACAGGGGGGGCTGAAGCTTTCTTT. The chain combines TRBV12-3 or TRBV12-4 with TRBJ1-1; 9 positions agree with TRBD1. The CDR3 contains 14 residues. Trimming took 5 bases from V and 6 from J; bases not matched to a gene: 7.

This chain links TRBV10-3 with TRBJ2-5; D remains unclear. V lost 5 bases and J 4 bases, leaving 8 bases between the germline ends. Per germline, CDR1 ENHRY and CDR2 SYGVKD. The CDR3 runs to 12 residues. The CDR3 spells CAISLGLETQYF. CDR3 DNA sequence: TGTGCCATCAGTCTAGGCTTAGAGACCCAGTACTTC.

The CDR3 reads CSVPVTAGVSYNEQFF. In nucleotides, the CDR3 is TGCAGCGTCCCTGTCACCGCCGGGGTCTCCTACAATGAGCAGTTCTTC. The rearrangement links TRBV29-1 to TRBJ2-1; D is possibly TRBD2 (5 bases). CDR1 is SQVTM and CDR2 is ANQGSEA in the germline V gene. The CDR3 contains 16 residues. Trimming left V 6 bases short and J 0 bases short, with 18 bases between.

The chain joins TRBV4-1 to TRBJ2-1, with TRBD2 matching over 9 bases. Germline CDR1 reads MGHRA; CDR2 reads YSYEKL. The length of the CDR3 is 19 residues. Germline trimming cut 4 bases from V and 0 bases from J; bases unmatched to any gene: 13. CDR3 residues: CASSPGVAGEMSSYNEQFF. The CDR3 nucleotides read TGCGCCAGCAGCCCCGGGGTAGCGGGGGAGATGAGCTCCTACAATGAGCAGTTCTTC.

This clonotype was detected a few times. The chain employs TRBV7-2 and TRBJ2-3; the match to TRBD2 covers 7 bases. The CDR3 loop spans 13 amino acids. Unmatched junction bases numbered 10, after V lost 3 bases and J lost 13 bases. From germline, CDR1 is SGHTA and CDR2 FQGNSA. The DNA for the CDR3 is TGTGCCAGCAGCTTGGATGACTACCGGGGGGAGTATTTT. Protein product: CASSLDDYRGEYF.

This clonotype was recorded at least ten times. The chain joins TRBV6-5 to TRBJ2-3, with D possibly being TRBD1 or TRBD2 (5 bases each). The V and J ends lost 7 bases and 2 bases respectively, with 13 bases between them. The length of the CDR3 is 14 residues. CDR1 is MNHEY and CDR2 is SVGAGI in the germline V gene. The CDR3 reads CASTPRGITDTQYF. Here the CDR3 DNA reads TGTGCCAGCACCCCGAGGGGAATCACAGATACGCAGTATTTT.

This sequence joins TRBV12-3 or TRBV12-4 and TRBJ2-3; a possible D gene is TRBD2 (5 bases). Trimming pared 7 bases from V and 4 bases from J, leaving 15 bases between. This CDR3 is 14 amino acids long. Here the CDR3 DNA reads TGTGCCAGCACCCAGCGGAGTAAGGCAGATACGCAGTATTTT. Protein sequence: CASTQRSKADTQYF.

In its sample, this clonotype is medium-sized. V and J are TRBV2 and TRBJ1-1; 7 nucleotides align to TRBD1. The CDR3 spans 14 residues. Germline V CDR1 and CDR2: SNHLY, FYNNEI. V shed 4 bases and J 4 bases; nucleotides not matched to a gene: 6. The DNA for the CDR3 is TGTGCCAGCAGTGGCAGACAGGGTAGCACTGAAGCTTTCTTT. Its translation: CASSGRQGSTEAFF.

The chain links TRBV5-1 to TRBJ2-1; 8 nucleotides match TRBD1. The CDR3 loop spans 13 amino acids. Trimming removed 2 bases from V and 8 bases from J; junction bases left unmatched: 3. Germline values: CDR1 SGHRS, CDR2 YFSETQ. This CDR3 is CASSFRGLDEQFF. CDR3 coding DNA: TGCGCCAGCAGCTTCAGGGGGCTCGATGAGCAGTTCTTC.

This clonotype has at least ten counts. This chain uses TRBV24-1 with TRBJ2-3; D is perhaps TRBD1 (5 bases). V lost 3 bases to trimming and J lost 4 bases, with 7 bases between them. Germline V lookup: CDR1 KGHDR, CDR2 SFDVKD. The CDR3 is made up of 13 amino acids. The CDR3 loop reads CATSDRTSDTQYF. The DNA of the CDR3 is TGTGCCACCAGTGATCGGACATCAGATACGCAGTATTTT.

The chain recombines TRBV7-9 with TRBJ1-4; D gene unclear. Trimming took off 4 bases at V and 1 base at J, with 13 bases between the two ends. This CDR3 contains 16 residues. Germline values: CDR1 SEHNR, CDR2 FQNEAQ (reference sequence). CDR3: CASSSRGMGTNEKLFF. As DNA, the CDR3 is TGTGCCAGCAGCTCTAGAGGGATGGGAACTAATGAAAAACTGTTTTTT.

This rearrangement joins TRBV15 to TRBJ1-3; D is uncertain. V gave up 6 bases and J gave up 3 bases, with 9 bases separating them. Germline V gene lookup returns CDR1 LNHNV and CDR2 YYDKDF (reference sequence). The CDR3 spans 13 residues. The CDR3 sequence is CATRVFSGNTIYF. The CDR3 nucleotides read TGTGCCACCAGGGTTTTTAGTGGAAACACCATATATTTT.

This clonotype was detected a few times. The chain couples TRBV4-1 to TRBJ2-7; 7 bases agree with TRBD1. The CDR3 length is 16 residues. J lost 4 bases, V lost 0 bases, and 9 bases had no gene match. CDR1 and CDR2 (germline): MGHRA, YSYEKL. DNA of the CDR3: TGCGCCAGCAGCCAAGACACAGGGGTCCGAAGATACGAGCAGTACGTC. Its translation: CASSQDTGVRRYEQYV.